A selection of T cell receptor beta chains follows, all from one sample in a study of T cells in Graves' hyperthyroidism and ophthalmopathy. One entry per CDR3 protein results from TCRdb running MiXCR on the multiplex PCR reads. The top ten clones hold approximately 15% of a sample with 500,000 to 650,000 distinct CDR3 sequences, about 14% of them seen once. The specimen sequenced was blood. All receptors derive from a woman between 40 and 55 years old with Graves' hyperthyroidism. CDR3s leave out the opening cysteine and the closing phenylalanine or tryptophan. The size entry is marked missing in some rows and otherwise reads once, few, many or a size class.

size	length	V	J	CDR3
many	13	TRBV6-5	TRBJ1-1	ASSYTPGGFTEAF
few	14	TRBV9	TRBJ2-1	ASSFPTQGSYNEQF
many	11	TRBV7-3	TRBJ2-1	ASSWLGGNEQF
NA	13	TRBV5-1	TRBJ2-1	ASSAGTVPYNEQF
few	12	TRBV6-2/TRBV6-3	TRBJ2-7	ASSYTQGFYEQY
NA	13	TRBV20-1	TRBJ2-6	SARYKDSGANVLT
few	13	TRBV5-1	TRBJ2-5	ASRPSSWGQETQY
many	14	TRBV7-2	TRBJ2-5	ASSLGRLAGLETQY
NA	13	TRBV27	TRBJ1-2	ASSLSLASNYGYT
NA	14	TRBV28	TRBJ2-1	ASTGLAGEGKSEQF
few	15	TRBV9	TRBJ1-2	ASSVDPGQGSNYGYT
few	12	TRBV11-3	TRBJ2-1	ASSLSRDYNEQF
NA	11	TRBV7-3	TRBJ1-1	ASSLNGGLEAF
many	12	TRBV12-3/TRBV12-4	TRBJ2-1	ASSLKRSGGEQF
many	13	TRBV29-1	TRBJ2-7	SVGLGQRATYEQY
NA	13	TRBV3-1	TRBJ2-5	ASSQLLAGGETQY
NA	13	TRBV7-9	TRBJ2-1	ASSLVDIGSNEQF
NA	10	TRBV7-9	TRBJ1-5	ASSSIDQPQH
NA	14	TRBV20-1	TRBJ2-1	SATSSVPSSYNEQF
many	13	TRBV20-1	TRBJ2-5	SARTSGGLIGTQY
NA	13	TRBV9	TRBJ1-4	ASSARAGTEEKLF
NA	11	TRBV27	TRBJ2-2	ASSKRNTGELF
few	12	TRBV7-6	TRBJ2-5	ASSLMIVAETQY
many	14	TRBV7-2	TRBJ1-4	ASSLTGQGSNEKLF
few	12	TRBV12-3/TRBV12-4	TRBJ2-2	ASTGLVNTGELF
many	12	TRBV5-1	TRBJ2-2	ASSPQTATGELF
many	15	TRBV12-3/TRBV12-4	TRBJ2-2	ASSLGFGTEGTGELF
many	13	TRBV28	TRBJ1-3	ASRKQGQGARTIY
NA	15	TRBV15	TRBJ2-1	ATSRLDAGGSYNEQF
many	11	TRBV7-3	TRBJ2-5	ASSLWEKETQY
many	12	TRBV20-1	TRBJ2-3	SARGPPGGDTQY
many	12	TRBV7-2	TRBJ2-5	ASSLLGLEETQY
many	11	TRBV28	TRBJ2-1	ASSKAGYNEQF
many	14	TRBV12-3/TRBV12-4	TRBJ2-5	ASSLGTSGSGETQY
NA	11	TRBV20-1	TRBJ2-7	SAQITTSYEQY
NA	12	TRBV4-1	TRBJ2-7	ASSQDQAAREQY
NA	14	TRBV28	TRBJ2-6	ASRPRTGASTNVLT
many	12	TRBV19	TRBJ1-5	ASSTLVDNQPQH
many	12	TRBV5-1	TRBJ2-1	ASSLDFGLAAQF
many	12	TRBV19	TRBJ2-6	ASKDPAGANVLT
NA	15	TRBV20-1	TRBJ2-1	SAPIPGLAGGANEQF
once	11	TRBV2	TRBJ2-1	ASGGRTYNEQF
few	12	TRBV19	TRBJ2-3	ASSIMGDTDTQY
medium-sized	12	TRBV12-3/TRBV12-4	TRBJ1-1	ASSFSSSNTEAF
few	12	TRBV19	TRBJ2-3	ASSIIGSTDTQY
NA	12	TRBV18	TRBJ1-2	ASSKAGQFYGYT
many	12	TRBV12-3/TRBV12-4	TRBJ2-7	ASSSSGTNYEQY
NA	13	TRBV10-3	TRBJ2-5	AISESGQGGETQY
few	12	TRBV18	TRBJ1-1	ASSRGQPNTEAF
many	12	TRBV28	TRBJ1-2	ATRTTGENYGYT
many	12	TRBV12-3/TRBV12-4	TRBJ2-2	ASTSRGIGGELF
NA	13	TRBV27	TRBJ2-3	ASLPLREVADTQY
many	18	TRBV15	TRBJ2-3	ATSRGNPTSGTLVADTQY